These 10 T cell receptor beta chains were sequenced from one sample in a study of cytomegalovirus exposure and HLA in healthy donors. The PCR employed 60 Vbeta primers together with 13 Jbeta primers. Clones were read by immunoSEQ multiplex PCR, and TCRdb kept only the in-frame ones, dropping some. Seen here are under 200,000 clones, around 80% observed once, and the top ten hold more than 1.3%. Sequenced material: PBMCs. Source of these receptors: a girl aged 5 to 17 in good health and CMV-seropositive.

V and J are TRBV5-4 and TRBJ2-1; 7 nucleotides line up with TRBD1. V was pared by 4 bases and J by 4 bases, with 5 bases of the junction left unmatched. Germline V gene sequence: CDR1 SGHNT, CDR2 YYREEE (reference sequence). CDR3 length: 14 amino acids. The CDR3 region is CASSPGTVYNEQFF. CDR3 coding DNA: TGTGCCAGCAGCCCCGGGACAGTATACAATGAGCAGTTCTTC.

The sample holds one count of this clone. The V call is TRBV27, the J call TRBJ1-1; 9 bases fit TRBD1. Germline V gene data show CDR1 as MNHEY and CDR2 as SMNVEV (reference sequence). CDR3 length: 12 amino acids. V trimming: 3 bases; J trimming: 11 bases; junction bases outside the gene matches: 4. The CDR3: CASSFLQGAAFF. The CDR3 DNA follows: TGTGCCAGCAGTTTTCTACAGGGGGCGGCTTTCTTT.

The rearrangement uses TRBV4-1 and TRBJ2-7, with 10 bases fitting TRBD1. The trim removed 3 bases at V and 4 bases at J, leaving 6 bases unmatched. This CDR3 is built from 15 residues. Germline CDR1 MGHRA, CDR2 YSYEKL. CDR3 in DNA: TGCGCCAGCAGCCAGGGCGGGACAGGGGTTTACGAGCAGTACTTC. Residues: CASSQGGTGVYEQYF.

The table lists this clone with a few counts. J is TRBJ1-3 and V is TRBV19; weak D call: TRBD1 (6 bases). V was trimmed by 3 bases and J by 5 bases, leaving 20 bases between them. This CDR3 contains 17 residues. Germline CDR1 reads LNHDA; CDR2 reads SQIVND (reference sequence). The CDR3 region is CASSIQTQGRRRNTIYF. For the CDR3, the DNA is TGTGCCAGTAGTATTCAAACACAGGGAAGAAGAAGAAACACCATATATTTT.

In DNA, the CDR3 is TGTGCCAGCTCACCGGACAGGGGGGGAAACACCATATATTTT. It specifies CASSPDRGGNTIYF. The rearrangement links TRBV18 to TRBJ1-3, with 10 bases aligning to TRBD1. Trimming at V came to 3 bases and at J to 4 bases, leaving 0 bases not matched to a gene. Germline V gene data show CDR1 as KGHSH and CDR2 as LQKENI. The CDR3 runs to 14 residues.

The V call is TRBV28, the J call TRBJ2-5, with TRBD1 matching 8 bases. Trimming removed 6 bases from V and 3 bases from J; junction bases left unmatched: 6. CDR1 MDHEN and CDR2 SYDVKM come from the germline V gene. CDR3 length: 14 amino acids. The CDR3 loop reads CASRFAGGEETQYF. CDR3 sequence (DNA): TGTGCCAGCAGGTTCGCAGGGGGCGAAGAGACCCAGTACTTC.

The V call is TRBV28, the J call TRBJ1-1; TRBD1 might be the D (5 bases). Germline lookup yields CDR1 MDHEN and CDR2 SYDVKM. CDR3 length: 13 residues. V lost 11 bases to trimming and J lost 0 bases, with 13 bases between them. The DNA for the CDR3 is TGTGCCGCCCTGGAGGGGATGAACACTGAAGCTTTCTTT. Its protein is CAALEGMNTEAFF.

The rearrangement uses TRBV18 and TRBJ2-7, with D perhaps matching TRBD1 (6 bases). This CDR3 contains 15 residues. Germline CDR1 is KGHSH and CDR2 is LQKENI. Trimming took off 4 bases at V and 6 bases at J, with 19 bases between the two ends. The CDR3, as DNA: TGTGCCAGCTCACGGTCTCTTACAGAAGGGGGCGAGCAGTACTTC. Residues: CASSRSLTEGGEQYF.

The CDR3 protein is CASSFPASGSDEQFF. CDR3 DNA: TGTGCCAGCAGTTTCCCCGCTAGCGGGAGTGATGAGCAGTTCTTC. V is TRBV7-9 and J is TRBJ2-1; 10 positions match TRBD2. Germline V gives CDR1 SEHNR, CDR2 FQNEAQ (reference sequence). The CDR3 sequence is 15 residues long. V shed 6 bases and J 8 bases; nucleotides not matched to a gene: 10.

This clone showed up just once. The CDR3 nucleotides are TGCGCCAGCAGCCTGTTGGGGGGTCAAGAGACCCAGTACTTC. It translates to CASSLLGGQETQYF. The chain joins TRBV5-1 to TRBJ2-5, with D perhaps matching TRBD2 (6 bases). The CDR3 totals 14 residues. Trimming took 4 bases from V and 2 from J, leaving 12 bases between them. Germline lookup yields CDR1 SGHRS and CDR2 YFSETQ.